This T cell receptor (beta chain) was found in a study of spatial heterogeneity in lung cancer. TCRdb redid the calling of the 5' RACE reads with MiXCR, one entry per CDR3 protein. The table lists more than 80,000 distinct CDR3 sequences, about 12% of them singletons. CDR3 length equals 13 residues. The V gene's germline CDR1 is GTSNPN and CDR2 SVGIG (reference sequence). The V and J ends lost 1 base and 0 bases respectively, with 7 bases between them. Time point meaning: sample taken at primary tumor resection. The material was PBMCs, obtained at surgery. The rearrangement joins TRBV30 to TRBJ2-7; TRBD2 might be the D (5 bases). The source of this sequence is a male donor with early-stage non-small cell lung cancer. The CDR3 nucleotides read TGTGCCTGGAGTGCGGGGAACTCCTACGAGCAGTACTTC. This codes for CAWSAGNSYEQYF.